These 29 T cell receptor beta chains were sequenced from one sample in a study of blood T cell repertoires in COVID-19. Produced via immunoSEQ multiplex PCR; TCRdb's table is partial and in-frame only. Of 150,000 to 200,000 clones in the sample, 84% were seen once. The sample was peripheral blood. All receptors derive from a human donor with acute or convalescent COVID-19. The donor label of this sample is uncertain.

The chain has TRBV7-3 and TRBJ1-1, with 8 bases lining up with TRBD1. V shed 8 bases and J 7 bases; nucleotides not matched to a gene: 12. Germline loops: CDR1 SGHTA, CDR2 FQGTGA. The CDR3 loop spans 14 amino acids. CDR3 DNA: TGTGCCAGCTCGTCCGACAGGGGAATCGGTGAAGCTTTCTTT. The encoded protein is CASSSDRGIGEAFF.

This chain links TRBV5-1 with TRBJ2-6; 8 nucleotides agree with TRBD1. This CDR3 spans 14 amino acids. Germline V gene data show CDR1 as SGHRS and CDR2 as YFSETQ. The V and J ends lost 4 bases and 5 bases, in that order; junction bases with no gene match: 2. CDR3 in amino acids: CASSGQGWANVLTF. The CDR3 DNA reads TGCGCCAGCAGCGGACAGGGCTGGGCCAACGTCCTGACTTTC.

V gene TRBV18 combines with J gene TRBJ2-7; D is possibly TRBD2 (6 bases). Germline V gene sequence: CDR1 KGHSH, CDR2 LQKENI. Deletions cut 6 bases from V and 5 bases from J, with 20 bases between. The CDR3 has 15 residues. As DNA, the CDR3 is TGTGCCAGCTCCCAGGTTGCAACGGGAGAAAACGAGCAGTACTTC. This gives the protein CASSQVATGENEQYF.

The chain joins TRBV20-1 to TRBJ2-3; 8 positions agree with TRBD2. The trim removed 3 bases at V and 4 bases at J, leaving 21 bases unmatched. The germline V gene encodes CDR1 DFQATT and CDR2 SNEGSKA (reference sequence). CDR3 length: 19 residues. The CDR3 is CSASALFGGDDGRADTQYF. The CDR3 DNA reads TGCAGTGCTAGTGCCCTATTTGGCGGAGACGACGGGAGGGCAGATACGCAGTATTTT.

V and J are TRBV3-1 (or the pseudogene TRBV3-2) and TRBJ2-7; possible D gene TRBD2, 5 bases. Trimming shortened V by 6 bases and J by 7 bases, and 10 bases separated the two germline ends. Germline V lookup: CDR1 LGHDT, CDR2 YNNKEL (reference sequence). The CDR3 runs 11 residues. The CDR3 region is CASSHGGEQYF. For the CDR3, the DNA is TGTGCCAGCAGTCATGGCGGGGAGCAGTACTTC.

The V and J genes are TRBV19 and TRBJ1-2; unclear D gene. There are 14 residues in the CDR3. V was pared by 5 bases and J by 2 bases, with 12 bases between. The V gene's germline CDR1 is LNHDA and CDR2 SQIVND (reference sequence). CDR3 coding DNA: TGTGCCAGTAGTCCCGCTCAGGAAAACTATGGCTACACCTTC. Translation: CASSPAQENYGYTF.

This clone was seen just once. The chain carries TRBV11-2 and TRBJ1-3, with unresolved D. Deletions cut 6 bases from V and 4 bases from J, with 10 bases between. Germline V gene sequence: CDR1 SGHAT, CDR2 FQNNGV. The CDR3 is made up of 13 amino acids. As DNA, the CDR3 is TGTGCCAGCAGACTTCCGGGGGGAAACACCATATATTTT. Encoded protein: CASRLPGGNTIYF.

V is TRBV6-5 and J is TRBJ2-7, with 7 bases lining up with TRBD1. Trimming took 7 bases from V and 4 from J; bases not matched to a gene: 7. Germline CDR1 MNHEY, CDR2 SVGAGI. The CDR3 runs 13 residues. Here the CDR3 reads CASIWDSPYEQYF. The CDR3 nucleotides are TGTGCCAGCATTTGGGACAGCCCTTACGAGCAGTACTTC.

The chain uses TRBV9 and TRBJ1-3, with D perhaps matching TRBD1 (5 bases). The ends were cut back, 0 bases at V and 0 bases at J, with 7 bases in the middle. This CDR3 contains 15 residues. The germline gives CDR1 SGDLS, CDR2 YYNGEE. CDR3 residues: CASSVGGNSGNTIYF. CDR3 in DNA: TGTGCCAGCAGCGTAGGGGGCAACTCTGGAAACACCATATATTTT.

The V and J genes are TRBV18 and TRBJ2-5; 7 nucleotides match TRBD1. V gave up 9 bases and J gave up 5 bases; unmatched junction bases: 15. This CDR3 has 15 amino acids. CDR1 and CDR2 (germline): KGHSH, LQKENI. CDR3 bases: TGTGCCAGTGCACCCTGGCAGGGGGTGGAGGAGACCCAGTACTTC. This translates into CASAPWQGVEETQYF.

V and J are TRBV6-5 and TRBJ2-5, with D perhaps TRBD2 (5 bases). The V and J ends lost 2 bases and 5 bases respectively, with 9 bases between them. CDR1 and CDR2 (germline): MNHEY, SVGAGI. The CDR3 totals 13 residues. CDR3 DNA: TGTGCCAGCAGTTACCGGCCGGGGGAGACCCAGTACTTC. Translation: CASSYRPGETQYF.

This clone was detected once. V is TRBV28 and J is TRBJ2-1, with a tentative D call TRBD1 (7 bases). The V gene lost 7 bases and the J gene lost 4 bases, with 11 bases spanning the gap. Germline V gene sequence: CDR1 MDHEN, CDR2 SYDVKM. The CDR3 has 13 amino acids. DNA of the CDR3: TGTGCCAGCAAGCAGGGGGGATACAATGAGCAGTTCTTC. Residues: CASKQGGYNEQFF.

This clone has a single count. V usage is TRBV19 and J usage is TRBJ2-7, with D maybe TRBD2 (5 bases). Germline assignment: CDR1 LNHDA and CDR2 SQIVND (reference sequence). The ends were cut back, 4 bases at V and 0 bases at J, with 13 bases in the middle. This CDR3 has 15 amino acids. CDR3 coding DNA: TGTGCCAGTAGTAGGACTCGCGCAAGCTCCTACGAGCAGTACTTC. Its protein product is CASSRTRASSYEQYF.

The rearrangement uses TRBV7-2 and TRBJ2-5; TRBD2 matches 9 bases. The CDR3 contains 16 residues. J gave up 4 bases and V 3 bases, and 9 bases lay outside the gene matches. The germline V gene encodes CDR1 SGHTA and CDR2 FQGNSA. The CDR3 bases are TGTGCCAGCAGCTTCTCCGCGGGGGGGCCGGGAGAGACCCAGTACTTC. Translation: CASSFSAGGPGETQYF.

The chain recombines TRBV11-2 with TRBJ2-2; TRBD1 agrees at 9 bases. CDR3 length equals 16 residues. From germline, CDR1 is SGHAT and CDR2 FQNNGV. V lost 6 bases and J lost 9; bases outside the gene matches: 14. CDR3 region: CASRTNRGPVDRELFF. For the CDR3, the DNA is TGTGCCAGCAGGACTAACAGGGGGCCCGTGGATCGGGAGCTGTTTTTT.

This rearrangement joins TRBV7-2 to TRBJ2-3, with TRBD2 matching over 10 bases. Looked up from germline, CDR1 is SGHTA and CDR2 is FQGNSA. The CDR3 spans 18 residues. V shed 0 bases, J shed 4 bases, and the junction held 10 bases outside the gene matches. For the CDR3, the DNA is TGTGCCAGCAGCTTAGCGCGGGCTAGCGGGAGCCGGGCAGATACGCAGTATTTT. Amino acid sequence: CASSLARASGSRADTQYF.

The CDR3 spells CASSPPGERETQYF. CDR3 sequence (DNA): TGTGCCAGCAGCCCACCGGGAGAGCGAGAGACCCAGTACTTC. The chain uses TRBV5-4 and TRBJ2-5; perhaps TRBD2 as D (6 bases). Germline V gene lookup returns CDR1 SGHNT and CDR2 YYREEE (reference sequence). With 4 bases removed from V and 4 bases from J, the gap between germline ends came to 14 bases. The CDR3 sequence is 14 residues long.

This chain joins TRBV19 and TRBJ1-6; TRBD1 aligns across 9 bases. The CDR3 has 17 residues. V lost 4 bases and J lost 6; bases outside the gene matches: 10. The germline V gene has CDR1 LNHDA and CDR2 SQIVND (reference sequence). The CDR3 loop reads CASSTLRQGVRNSPLHF. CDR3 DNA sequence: TGTGCCAGTAGTACCCTACGACAGGGGGTACGTAATTCACCCCTCCACTTT.

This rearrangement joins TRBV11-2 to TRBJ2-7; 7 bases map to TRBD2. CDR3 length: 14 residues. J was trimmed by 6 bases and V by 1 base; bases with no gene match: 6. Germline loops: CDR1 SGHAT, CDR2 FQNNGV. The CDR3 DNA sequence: TGTGCCAGCAGCTTAGCTGGGGGGAGGGCCGAGCAGTACTTC. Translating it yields CASSLAGGRAEQYF.

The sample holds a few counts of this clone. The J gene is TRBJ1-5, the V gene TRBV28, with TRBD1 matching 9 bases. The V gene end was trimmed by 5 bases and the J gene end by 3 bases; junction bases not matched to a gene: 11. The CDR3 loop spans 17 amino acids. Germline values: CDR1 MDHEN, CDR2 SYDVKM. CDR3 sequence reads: CASSGQGPEDTNQPQHF. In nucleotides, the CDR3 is TGTGCCAGCAGTGGACAGGGGCCGGAGGATACCAATCAGCCCCAGCATTTT.

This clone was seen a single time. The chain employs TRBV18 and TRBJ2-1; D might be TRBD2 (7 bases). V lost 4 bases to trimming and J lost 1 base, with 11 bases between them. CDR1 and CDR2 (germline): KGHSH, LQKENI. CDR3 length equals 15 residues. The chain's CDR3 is CASSREGGSYNEQFF. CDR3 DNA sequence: TGTGCCAGCTCACGGGAGGGGGGGTCCTACAATGAGCAGTTCTTC. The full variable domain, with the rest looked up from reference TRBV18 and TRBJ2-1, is NAGVMQNPRHLVRRRGQEARLRCSPMKGHSHVYWYRQLPEEGLKFMVYLQKENIIDESGMPKERFSAEFPKEGPSILRIQQVVRGDSAAYFCASSREGGSYNEQFFGPGTRLTVL.

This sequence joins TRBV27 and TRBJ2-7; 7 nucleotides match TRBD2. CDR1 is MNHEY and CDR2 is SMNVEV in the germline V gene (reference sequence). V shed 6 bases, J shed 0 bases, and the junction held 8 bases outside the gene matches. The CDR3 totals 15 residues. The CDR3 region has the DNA TGTGCCAGCAGCTCATTGGGGAGGGACTCCTACGAGCAGTACTTC. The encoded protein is CASSSLGRDSYEQYF.

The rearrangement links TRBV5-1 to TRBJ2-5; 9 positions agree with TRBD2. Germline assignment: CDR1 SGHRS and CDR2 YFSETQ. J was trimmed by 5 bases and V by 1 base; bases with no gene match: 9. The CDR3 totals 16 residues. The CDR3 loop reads CASSLLAGTSGETQYF. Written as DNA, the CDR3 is TGCGCCAGCAGCTTGCTAGCGGGAACATCAGGGGAGACCCAGTACTTC.

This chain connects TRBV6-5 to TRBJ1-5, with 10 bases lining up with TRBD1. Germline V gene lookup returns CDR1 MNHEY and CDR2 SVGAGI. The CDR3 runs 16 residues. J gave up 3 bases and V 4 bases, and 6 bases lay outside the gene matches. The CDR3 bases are TGTGCCAGCAGTTCCGGGGGACAGGGGCTCAATCAGCCCCAGCATTTT. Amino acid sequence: CASSSGGQGLNQPQHF.

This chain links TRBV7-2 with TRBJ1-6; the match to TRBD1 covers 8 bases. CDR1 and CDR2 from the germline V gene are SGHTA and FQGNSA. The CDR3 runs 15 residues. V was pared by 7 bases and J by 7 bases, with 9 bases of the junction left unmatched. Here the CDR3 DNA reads TGTGCCAGCAAGCAGGACAGGGCGGGAAATTCACCCCTCCACTTT. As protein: CASKQDRAGNSPLHF.

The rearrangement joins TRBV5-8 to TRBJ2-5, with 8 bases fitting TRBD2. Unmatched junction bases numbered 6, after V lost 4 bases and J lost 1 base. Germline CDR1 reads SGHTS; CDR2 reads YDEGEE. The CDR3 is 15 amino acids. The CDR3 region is CASSVPLAGQETQYF. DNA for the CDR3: TGTGCCAGCAGCGTCCCGCTAGCGGGCCAAGAGACCCAGTACTTC.

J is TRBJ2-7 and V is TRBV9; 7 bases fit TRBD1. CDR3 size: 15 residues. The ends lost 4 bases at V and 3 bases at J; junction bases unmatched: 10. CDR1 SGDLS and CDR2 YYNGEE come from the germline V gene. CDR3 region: CASSPYPQGIYEQYF. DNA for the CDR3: TGTGCCAGCAGCCCCTACCCACAGGGGATCTACGAGCAGTACTTC.

CDR3 bases: TGTGCCAGCAGTTACTCCTCGGGACTAGCGCGACCCTCCTCCTACAATGAGCAGTTCTTC. It encodes CASSYSSGLARPSSYNEQFF. The gene calls are TRBV27 and TRBJ2-1, with 10 bases lining up with TRBD2. V lost 4 bases to trimming and J lost 0 bases; unmatched junction nucleotides: 15. Germline V gene lookup returns CDR1 MNHEY and CDR2 SMNVEV (reference sequence). The CDR3 has 20 amino acids.

CDR3 DNA sequence: TGTGCCAGCAGCTTCTTTAGCGGGATCTCCTACAATGAGCAGTTCTTC. This translates into CASSFFSGISYNEQFF. The V call is TRBV7-8, the J call TRBJ2-1; 8 bases are a match to TRBD2. CDR1 is SGHVS, CDR2 FQNEAQ, per germline. CDR3 length equals 16 residues. After removal of 3 bases from V and 0 bases from J, the junction contained 4 bases not matched to a gene. Full variable domain (rest looked up from reference TRBV7-8 and TRBJ2-1): GAGVSQSPRYKVAKRGQDVALRCDPISGHVSLFWYQQALGQGPEFLTYFQNEAQLDKSGLPSDRFFAERPEGSVSTLKIQRTQQEDSAVYLCASSFFSGISYNEQFFGPGTRLTVL.